This TCR beta chain comes out of a study of T cell responses to AZD1222 COVID-19 vaccine. Profiled with immunoSEQ multiplex PCR; TCRdb holds only in-frame clones, not every one. This sample carries about 94,000 clones, more than 75% of them seen once, and the ten largest clones take roughly an eighth. Trimming cost V 1 base and J 2 bases; bases outside gene matches: 3. The CDR3 has 14 residues. Germline-derived CDR1 and CDR2 are GTSNPN and SVGIG (reference sequence). Study conclusions and caveats: Clonal diversity may have been underestimated, and the donors were mostly white British, with more females than males.

This clone turned up a few times. Its matching antigen is unknown. The sequence was collected from an adult who received the AZD1222 COVID-19 vaccine. This material consisted of peripheral blood, taken 28 days after the second AZD1222 dose. The chain links TRBV30 to TRBJ2-5; the match to TRBD1 covers 8 bases. DNA for the CDR3: TGTGCCTGGAGTGCCACAGGGGGACAAGAGACCCAGTACTTC. This sequence encodes CAWSATGGQETQYF. The whole variable domain, remainder taken from reference TRBV30 and TRBJ2-5, is SQTIHQWPATLVQPVGSPLSLECTVEGTSNPNLYWYRQAAGRGLQLLFYSVGIGQISSEVPQNLSASRPQDRQFILSSKKLLLSDSGFYLCAWSATGGQETQYFGPGTRLLVL.